This T cell receptor (beta chain) comes out of a study of OX40 agonist ivuxolimab in advanced cancers. Study-wide findings and caveats: Expanded clones were, on average, more numerous in CD8+ T cells than in CD4+. The study observed clonal expansion of CD4+ and CD8+ blood T cells by week 6 at 0.1 to 3.0 mg/kg. Partial responders dosed at 0.1-3.0 mg/kg displayed clonal expansion ranking among the lowest.

The germline CDR1 and CDR2 sequences are SGHRS and YFSETQ. V gave up 4 bases and J gave up 10 bases, with 21 bases separating them. The CDR3 has 16 residues. A word on this clone: Its target is unknown.

Sequencing used immunoSEQ multiplex PCR; TCRdb keeps in-frame clones, though not all of them. The table has approximately 82,000 clones, roughly 92% seen once. This receptor was obtained from an adult with an advanced solid tumor such as melanoma, head and neck, liver or kidney cancer. The material was CD4+ or CD8+ T cells sorted from blood, obtained in a trial of the OX40 agonist ivuxolimab. This sequence joins TRBV5-1 and TRBJ1-6; D perhaps matches TRBD1 (5 bases). The CDR3 loop is CASSPGEGEGRSPLHF. In nucleotides, the CDR3 is TGCGCCAGCAGCCCCGGGGAAGGGGAAGGAAGATCACCCCTCCACTTT. The full variable domain, in which reference TRBV5-1 and TRBJ1-6 provide the parts outside the CDR3, is KAGVTQTPRYLIKTRGQQVTLSCSPISGHRSVSWYQQTPGQGLQFLFEYFSETQRNKGNFPGRFSGRQFSNSRSEMNVSTLELGDSALYLCASSPGEGEGRSPLHFGNGTRLTVT.